At least ten counts were recorded for the clone carrying this T cell receptor (beta chain). This record belongs to a study of patients and donors after allogeneic stem cell transplantation. TCRdb processed the RT-PCR reads anew with MiXCR; each CDR3 protein has one entry. The sample gives about 57,000 distinct CDR3 sequences, approximately 12% of which show up once; roughly 34% is in the top ten. This CDR3 has 12 residues. V was trimmed by 1 base and J by 4 bases, leaving 4 bases between them. The sequence was obtained from a human donor who was either an allogeneic HSCT recipient or a stem cell or donor lymphocyte infusion donor (not recorded which). It is not recorded whose cells these are; they may come from a transplant donor. V usage is TRBV12-3 or TRBV12-4 and J usage is TRBJ1-1; no clear D gene. Sequenced material: blood, either unsorted or a sorted T cell fraction (not recorded which). The CDR3: CASSLVSTEAFF. CDR3 DNA sequence: TGTGCCAGCAGTTTAGTAAGCACTGAAGCTTTCTTT.